These 10 T cell receptor beta chains were all obtained from the same sample, sequenced in a study of shared clonotypes between healthy human individuals. Measured with immunoSEQ multiplex PCR; TCRdb has only the in-frame clones, and not every one. The table shows some 2,100,000 clones, with roughly 91% occurring only once. Naivety among CD8 cells was defined by CD45RO negativity and positive CCR7 selection, thereby excluding terminally differentiated effector memory CD45RA+ cells. The sample comprised naive CD8+ T cells from PBMCs. The receptor source for this set is a man in his late teens or twenties in good health. Some clones in this sample may be carry-over from other donors' samples.

The chain joins TRBV5-5 to TRBJ2-7; 15 bases align to TRBD2. CDR1 SGHKS and CDR2 YYEKEE come from the germline V gene (reference sequence). After removal of 4 bases from V and 1 base from J, the junction contained 15 bases not matched to a gene. This CDR3 is 20 amino acids long. The CDR3 nucleotides read TGTGCCAGCAGCCCCGGACTAGCGGGAGGGCCGGGTTTCCGATCCTACGAGCAGTACTTC. It yields the protein CASSPGLAGGPGFRSYEQYF.

The rearrangement links TRBV27 to TRBJ2-1, with 8 bases matching TRBD2. The V segment lost 2 bases and the J segment 6 bases; nucleotides outside the gene matches: 3. Germline V CDR1 and CDR2: MNHEY, SMNVEV (reference sequence). The CDR3 is made up of 14 amino acids. The CDR3 reads CASSLAGGLNEQFF. In DNA, the CDR3 is TGTGCCAGCAGTTTAGCGGGAGGTCTCAATGAGCAGTTCTTC.

The rearrangement links TRBV7-9 to TRBJ2-2; D is unclear. The V end lost 1 base, the J end lost 9 bases, and 9 bases lay between the germline ends. Per the germline V gene, CDR1 is SEHNR and CDR2 is FQNEAQ (reference sequence). The CDR3 spans 13 residues. CDR3 DNA: TGTGCCAGCAGCTTAGTAGTTAGCCGGGAGCTGTTTTTT. Encoded protein: CASSLVVSRELFF.

This chain uses TRBV14 with TRBJ2-7; TRBD2 agrees at 10 bases. The junction had 8 bases not matched to a gene; V was cut back by 3 bases and J by 3 bases. The CDR3 has 16 residues. Germline CDR1 reads SGHDN; CDR2 reads FVKESK. Here the CDR3 DNA reads TGTGCCAGCAGCCAGCGACTAGCGGGCCTCCACTACGAGCAGTACTTC. It translates to CASSQRLAGLHYEQYF. Full variable domain (remainder filled in from reference TRBV14 and TRBJ2-7): EAGVTQFPSHSVIEKGQTVTLRCDPISGHDNLYWYRRVMGKEIKFLLHFVKESKQDESGMPNNRFLAERTGGTYSTLKVQPAELEDSGVYFCASSQRLAGLHYEQYFGPGTRLTVT.

This clone has only a few counts. Other DNA sequences in this specimen translate into the identical CDR3. V usage is TRBV7-9 and J usage is TRBJ1-5; D is uncertain. Deletions cut 3 bases from V and 9 bases from J, with 9 bases between. The CDR3 spans 12 residues. CDR1 and CDR2 from the germline V gene are SEHNR and FQNEAQ (reference sequence). This CDR3 is CASSLAVGPQHF. CDR3 coding DNA: TGTGCCAGCAGCTTGGCCGTGGGGCCCCAGCATTTT.

To note about this clone: The same CDR3 can be traced to other DNA sequences in this sample. V is TRBV6-1 and J is TRBJ2-7; TRBD2 might be the D (6 bases). CDR3 length equals 13 residues. Germline V gene data show CDR1 as MNHNS and CDR2 as SASEGT. V lost 6 bases and J lost 2, with 11 bases in between. The CDR3 DNA follows: TGTGCCAGCAGGGAGGGACTTACCTACGAGCAGTACTTC. It translates to CASREGLTYEQYF.

Only a few counts were recorded for this clone. The chain has TRBV6-5 and TRBJ1-1; a possible D gene is TRBD1 (6 bases). From germline, CDR1 is MNHEY and CDR2 SVGAGI. The CDR3 contains 12 residues. Trimming removed 8 bases from V and 7 bases from J, with 14 bases in between. The CDR3, as DNA: TGTGCCAGCGGGGGGCCACCACTTGAAGCTTTCTTT. As protein: CASGGPPLEAFF.

J is TRBJ2-1 and V is TRBV14, with D hard to call. Germline V CDR1 and CDR2: SGHDN, FVKESK. The length of the CDR3 is 12 residues. Trimming took 8 bases from V and 8 from J, leaving 13 bases between them. The CDR3: CASGFVVHEQFF. As DNA, the CDR3 is TGTGCCAGCGGCTTTGTGGTCCATGAGCAGTTCTTC.

The chain couples TRBV4-1 to TRBJ1-1; D is uncertain. The CDR3 loop spans 14 amino acids. In germline, CDR1 is MGHRA, CDR2 YSYEKL. V lost 0 bases and J 11 bases, leaving 16 bases between the germline ends. CDR3 protein: CASSQETESVWAFF. CDR3 nucleotides: TGCGCCAGCAGCCAAGAAACAGAGAGCGTTTGGGCTTTCTTT.

V and J are TRBV6-1 and TRBJ2-7; D perhaps matches TRBD1 (6 bases). Germline lookup yields CDR1 MNHNS and CDR2 SASEGT. V was shortened by 10 bases and J by 5 bases, with 18 bases between the two germline ends. The CDR3 consists of 13 residues. In DNA form, the CDR3 reads TGTGCCAACTCCGAAATAGGGGGAAACGAGCAGTACTTC. Encoded protein: CANSEIGGNEQYF.